Listed below are T cell receptor beta chains from one sample, sequenced in a study of graft-versus-host responses after intestinal transplantation. These TCRs are of unknown antigen specificity. TCRdb's copy holds only in-frame clones and misses some; the assay was immunoSEQ multiplex PCR. In the table there are fewer than 95,000 clones, just under 95% of which are singletons. Here the sequenced sample was unstimulated CD8+ T cells sorted from spleen or lymph node cells, taken before transplant. Receptors were obtained from a human donor who was the organ donor for an intestinal transplant. Each CDR3 is given without its conserved first and last residue. Each record gives: D gene, V gene, clone size, J gene, CDR3 protein. D genes are given only for firm matches. Size is omitted from some rows. Given values are once, few, many or a class for expanded clones.

D: TRBD2
V: TRBV7-8
size: NA
J: TRBJ2-7
CDR3: ASRTERGRSSYEQY

D: NA
V: TRBV27
size: NA
J: TRBJ2-3
CDR3: ASSWGADTQY

D: TRBD1
V: TRBV6-5
size: NA
J: TRBJ2-2
CDR3: ASIGEQGAGELF

D: TRBD1
V: TRBV19
size: NA
J: TRBJ2-7
CDR3: ASSNSGTGTYEQY

D: NA
V: TRBV6-6
size: few
J: TRBJ2-2
CDR3: ASSSTERGELF

D: NA
V: TRBV2
size: NA
J: TRBJ1-4
CDR3: ASGLGAGRFNEKLF

D: TRBD1
V: TRBV6-5
size: NA
J: TRBJ1-2
CDR3: ASSYYRGQGGYT

D: TRBD1
V: TRBV13
size: NA
J: TRBJ1-2
CDR3: ASSPEGGAGYGYT

D: NA
V: TRBV28
size: NA
J: TRBJ2-1
CDR3: ASSLTGLYNEQF

D: TRBD1
V: TRBV7-9
size: NA
J: TRBJ1-1
CDR3: ASSPGPDRVGTDTEAF

D: TRBD2
V: TRBV4-1
size: NA
J: TRBJ2-5
CDR3: ASSQGGLATQETQY

D: NA
V: TRBV9
size: few
J: TRBJ1-5
CDR3: ASSVDGGNSQPQH

D: TRBD2
V: TRBV13
size: NA
J: TRBJ2-7
CDR3: ASSSLAGTLGEQY

D: TRBD1
V: TRBV19
size: NA
J: TRBJ2-1
CDR3: ASSIGGTGTF

D: NA
V: TRBV5-8
size: NA
J: TRBJ2-2
CDR3: ASSFGQSF

D: TRBD1
V: TRBV19
size: once
J: TRBJ2-7
CDR3: ASSIGGTGGINEQY

D: NA
V: TRBV5-4
size: NA
J: TRBJ1-2
CDR3: ASSLAMGGGYT

D: NA
V: TRBV5-6
size: NA
J: TRBJ2-5
CDR3: ASSHDSEETQY

D: NA
V: TRBV10-3
size: NA
J: TRBJ1-2
CDR3: AISAVRVGYGYT

D: NA
V: TRBV4-2
size: NA
J: TRBJ1-2
CDR3: ASSQELTADYGYT

D: TRBD2
V: TRBV7-9
size: once
J: TRBJ2-3
CDR3: ASSLVGSGGVNTQY

D: NA
V: TRBV4-3
size: NA
J: TRBJ1-5
CDR3: ASSQVLTGINQPQH

D: TRBD1
V: TRBV28
size: NA
J: TRBJ2-5
CDR3: ASSLMQGAQETQY

D: NA
V: TRBV27
size: once
J: TRBJ1-6
CDR3: ASSLRPLQGPGSPLH

D: NA
V: TRBV7-3
size: NA
J: TRBJ2-3
CDR3: ASSLTQGSSTDTQY

D: TRBD1
V: TRBV6-5
size: NA
J: TRBJ1-1
CDR3: ASRLGQVIEAF

D: NA
V: TRBV7-3
size: NA
J: TRBJ1-1
CDR3: ASSLIRRSEAF

D: NA
V: TRBV29-1
size: once
J: NA
CDR3: SVRGGATYEQY